Detailed here is one T cell receptor (beta chain). This CDR3 is built from 14 residues. The V and J ends lost 2 bases and 8 bases respectively, with 14 bases between them. Germline V gene sequence: CDR1 SGHRS, CDR2 YFSETQ. This specimen belongs to a study of tumor-infiltrating lymphocytes in primary liver carcinoma. Unsorted whole blood yielded the blood RNA, and germline DNA was also extracted. Making TCR beta cDNA involved approximately 480 ng total RNA and a constant-region primer. Construction of TCR beta libraries relied on three successive nested multiplex PCR rounds employing slightly modified ARM-PCR. Primers for the first two PCR rounds were TRBV1-TRBV30 forward primers and a C-beta reverse primer (around 11 cycles per round). In TCRdb, the multiplex PCR reads were re-called with MiXCR into one record per CDR3 protein. The data contain approximately 310,000 distinct CDR3 sequences, around three fifths of them singletons.

The specimen was peripheral blood. The rearrangement uses TRBV5-1 and TRBJ2-1; D is uncertain. The sequence came from a middle-aged man with primary liver carcinoma and hepatitis B virus infection. The CDR3 DNA reads TGCGCCAGCAGCTTAGGATCCAGCCTCGATGAGCAGTTCTTC. Translated, it gives CASSLGSSLDEQFF.